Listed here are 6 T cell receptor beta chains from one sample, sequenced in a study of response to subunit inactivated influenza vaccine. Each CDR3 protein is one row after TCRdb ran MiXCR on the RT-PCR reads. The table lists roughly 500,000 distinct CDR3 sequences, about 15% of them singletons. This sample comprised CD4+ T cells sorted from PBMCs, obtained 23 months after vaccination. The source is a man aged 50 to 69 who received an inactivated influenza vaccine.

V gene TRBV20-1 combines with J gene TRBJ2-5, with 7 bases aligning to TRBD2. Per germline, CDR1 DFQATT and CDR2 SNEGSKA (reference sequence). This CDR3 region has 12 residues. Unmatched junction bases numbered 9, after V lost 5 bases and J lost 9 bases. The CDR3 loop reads CSAHPGRGAQYF. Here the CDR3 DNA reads TGCAGTGCTCACCCGGGACGGGGGGCCCAGTACTTC.

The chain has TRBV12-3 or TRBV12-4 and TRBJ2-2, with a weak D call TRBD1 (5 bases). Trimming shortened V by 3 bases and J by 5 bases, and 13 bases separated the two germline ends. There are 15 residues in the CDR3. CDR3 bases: TGTGCCAGCAGTTTTCGGCAGGGCGTTACCGGGGAGCTGTTTTTT. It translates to CASSFRQGVTGELFF.

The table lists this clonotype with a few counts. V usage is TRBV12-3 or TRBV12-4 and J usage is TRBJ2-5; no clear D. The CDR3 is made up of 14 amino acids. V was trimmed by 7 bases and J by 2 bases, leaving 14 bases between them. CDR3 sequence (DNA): TGTGCCAGCACCCACCGGTCCAGTCAAGAGACCCAGTACTTC. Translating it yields CASTHRSSQETQYF.

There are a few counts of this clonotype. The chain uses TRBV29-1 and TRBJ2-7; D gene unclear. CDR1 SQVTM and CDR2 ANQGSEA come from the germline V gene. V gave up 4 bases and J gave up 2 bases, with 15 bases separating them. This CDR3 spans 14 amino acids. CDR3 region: CSVVSPLTTYEQYF. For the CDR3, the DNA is TGCAGCGTTGTTAGCCCACTAACCACCTACGAGCAGTACTTC.

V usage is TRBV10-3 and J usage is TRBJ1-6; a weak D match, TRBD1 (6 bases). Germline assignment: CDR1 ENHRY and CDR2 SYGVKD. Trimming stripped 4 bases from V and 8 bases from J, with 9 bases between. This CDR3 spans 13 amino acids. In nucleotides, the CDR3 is TGTGCCATCAGTGTGGGGGGCGATTCACCCCTCCACTTT. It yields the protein CAISVGGDSPLHF.

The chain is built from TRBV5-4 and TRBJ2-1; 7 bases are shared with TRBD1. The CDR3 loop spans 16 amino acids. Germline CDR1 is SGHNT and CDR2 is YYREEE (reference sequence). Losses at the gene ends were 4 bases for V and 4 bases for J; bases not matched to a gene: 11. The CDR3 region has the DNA TGTGCCAGCAGCCCTAGTTGGACAGGCTTATACAATGAGCAGTTCTTC. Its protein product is CASSPSWTGLYNEQFF.